This TCR beta chain originates from a study of T-cell reconstitution after alpha-beta-depleted transplantation in children. From germline, CDR1 is MDHEN and CDR2 SYDVKM. This CDR3 comprises 16 residues. The V and J ends lost 0 bases and 4 bases, in that order; junction bases with no gene match: 3. As it was prepared, the TCRbeta library received unique molecular identifiers. TCRdb processed the PCR reads anew with MiXCR; each CDR3 protein has one entry. Among fewer than 120,000 distinct CDR3 sequences listed, about 9.3% were seen once. Many counts were recorded for this clonotype. Source: PBMCs from the stem cell graft donor, taken from the stem cell graft. The sequence was obtained from a human donor who donated a stem cell graft to a child with acute lymphoblastic leukemia. The J gene is TRBJ2-1, the V gene TRBV28; 10 bases align to TRBD2. In nucleotides, the CDR3 is TGTGCCAGCAGTTTATGGGGGACTAGCGAATACAATGAGCAGTTCTTC. As protein: CASSLWGTSEYNEQFF.